This T cell receptor (beta chain) appears in the sequencing data of a study of T cells in Graves' hyperthyroidism and ophthalmopathy. In the study overall: Pretreatment peripheral blood was obtained at initial diagnosis.

This clonotype was observed many times. Its antigen is not identified. Germline loops: CDR1 LGHDT, CDR2 YNNKEL (reference sequence). J lost 5 bases, V lost 0 bases, and 8 bases had no gene match. CDR3 length equals 17 residues. RNA transcripts served as the template for amplifying TCR beta CDR3 regions. The HTBI set primed first-round TCR CDR3 RT-PCR. TCRdb analysed the multiplex PCR reads with MiXCR anew, one entry per CDR3 protein. The sample holds about 400,000 distinct CDR3 sequences, roughly an eighth seen once. Findings and caveats of the study: Appearing also in blood were most of the thyroid clonotypes expanded above 0.001.

The source of this sequence is a man aged 50 to 59 with Graves' ophthalmopathy. This rearrangement joins TRBV3-1 to TRBJ1-1, with 11 bases lining up with TRBD1. The sample consisted of blood. The chain's CDR3 is CASSQDMWDRGATEAFF. The CDR3 DNA follows: TGTGCCAGCAGCCAAGACATGTGGGACAGGGGGGCGACTGAAGCTTTCTTT.